This T cell receptor (beta chain) originates from a study of blood T cell repertoires in COVID-19. In the authors' workflow: Amplification of reference gene primers was used by the study to estimate nucleated cell counts. Measured with immunoSEQ multiplex PCR; TCRdb has only the in-frame clones, and not every one. The DNA was the basis for D and trimming; V, J and clone size are from that table. The repertoire consists of nearly 95,000 clones, with 80% to 90% occurring once and the leading ten covering roughly 7.1%. The CDR3 totals 14 residues. The germline gives CDR1 SGHTS, CDR2 YDEGEE. Trimming cost V 4 bases and J 6 bases; bases outside gene matches: 7.

The chain uses TRBV5-8 and TRBJ2-4, with 7 bases that match TRBD1. Sequencing was carried out using peripheral blood. The sequence came from a human donor with acute or convalescent COVID-19. The donor label of this sample is uncertain. DNA for the CDR3: TGTGCCAGCAGCCGAGGACAGGTCGGAAACATTCAGTACTTC. Amino acid sequence: CASSRGQVGNIQYF. The whole variable domain, filled in from reference TRBV5-8 and TRBJ2-4, reads EAGVTQSPTHLIKTRGQQATLRCSPISGHTSVYWYQQALGLGLQFLLWYDEGEERNRGNFPPRFSGRQFPNYSSELNVNALELEDSALYLCASSRGQVGNIQYFGAGTRLSVL.